This T cell receptor (beta chain) came from a study of brain T cells in children with intractable seizures. Study-wide results and caveats: HCMV serostatus was not known, and viral specificity came from CDR3 similarity only.

At least one anti-epileptic drug was given before surgery. Trimming cost V 2 bases and J 3 bases; bases outside gene matches: 9. CDR3 length: 15 residues. The V gene's germline CDR1 is SQVTM and CDR2 ANQGSEA. Profiling relied on immunoSEQ multiplex PCR, and the TCRdb table lists in-frame clones only, not all of them. This table holds around 100,000 clones, 94% found once. Turning to this clone: Its specificity is unknown.

This sequence originates from a boy under two years old with hemimegalencephaly and intractable seizures. This specimen was peripheral blood, taken at surgery. This chain joins TRBV29-1 and TRBJ2-7; 8 nucleotides match TRBD1. The CDR3 bases are TGCAGCGTTGAATTTTGGACAGGGCCCGACTACGAGCAGTACTTC. As protein: CSVEFWTGPDYEQYF.